The 6 T cell receptor beta chains below were found in one sample sequenced in a study of cytomegalovirus exposure and HLA in healthy donors. The PCR was carried out with 60 Vbeta primers and 13 Jbeta primers. Some clones are missing from TCRdb's copy, which holds only in-frame ones; the method was immunoSEQ multiplex PCR. This table has about 120,000 clones, 81% appearing once. Material: PBMCs. The receptors stem from a woman aged 40 to 50 in good health and CMV-seronegative.

The V and J genes are TRBV18 and TRBJ2-5; D may be TRBD2 (6 bases). CDR1 is KGHSH and CDR2 is LQKENI in the germline V gene. V was pared by 2 bases and J by 2 bases, with 12 bases between. The CDR3 sequence is 15 residues long. For the CDR3, the DNA is TGTGCCAGCTCACCAATCCTGCGGGATCAAGAGACCCAGTACTTC. Encoded protein: CASSPILRDQETQYF.

This clone came up a few times. J is TRBJ2-7 and V is TRBV4-2; 9 bases match TRBD2. Unmatched junction bases numbered 4, after V lost 0 bases and J lost 1 base. The CDR3 spans 16 residues. The germline V gene has CDR1 LGHNA and CDR2 YNFKEQ. In nucleotides, the CDR3 is TGTGCCAGCAGCCAAGAGCCGGGACTAGCATCCTACGAGCAGTACTTC. Protein sequence: CASSQEPGLASYEQYF.

V is TRBV18 and J is TRBJ2-3; possibly TRBD2 for D (5 bases). Germline CDR1 KGHSH, CDR2 LQKENI. Trimming took 2 bases from V and 0 from J, leaving 9 bases between them. CDR3 length: 15 residues. The CDR3 DNA sequence: TGTGCCAGCTCACCAACAGCGGCTAGCACAGATACGCAGTATTTT. Encoded protein: CASSPTAASTDTQYF.

The J gene is TRBJ2-5, the V gene TRBV9; 9 nucleotides line up with TRBD1. The DNA end is more similar to TRBJ2-7, so the J call may be wrong. Germline V gene sequence: CDR1 SGDLS, CDR2 YYNGEE. CDR3 size: 16 residues. In nucleotides, the CDR3 is TGTGCCAGCAGCGCAACGAGGGGACAGGGCGTCTACGAGCAGTACTTC. Translated, it gives CASSATRGQGVYEQYF.

The chain has TRBV7-9 and TRBJ2-1, with 8 bases fitting TRBD2. Germline loops: CDR1 SEHNR, CDR2 FQNEAQ (reference sequence). The J segment lost 4 bases and the V segment lost 6 bases, leaving 5 bases of the junction unmatched. The CDR3 sequence is 14 residues long. The CDR3 DNA sequence: TGTGCCAGCAGACGGGGGGGGACTTACAATGAGCAGTTCTTC. This codes for CASRRGGTYNEQFF. Full variable domain (rest looked up from reference TRBV7-9 and TRBJ2-1): DTGVSQNPRHKITKRGQNVTFRCDPISEHNRLYWYRQTLGQGPEFLTYFQNEAQLEKSRLLSDRFSAERPKGSFSTLEIQRTEQGDSAMYLCASRRGGTYNEQFFGPGTRLTVL.

This chain joins TRBV9 and TRBJ2-2; TRBD1 is a possible D gene (8 bases). V lost 4 bases and J 6 bases, leaving 16 bases between the germline ends. Germline assignment: CDR1 SGDLS and CDR2 YYNGEE. This CDR3 region has 15 residues. As DNA, the CDR3 is TGTGCCAGCAGCTTCACAGGGGGGGTTGCCGGGGAGCTGTTTTTT. Translated: CASSFTGGVAGELFF.